This T cell receptor (beta chain) emerged from a study of T cell responses to AZD1222 COVID-19 vaccine. Sequencing was performed with immunoSEQ multiplex PCR; in TCRdb, only in-frame clones are kept and a portion is missing. The sample holds around 180,000 clones, 75% to 90% seen once. V shed 2 bases and J shed 2 bases, with 13 bases lying between them. The germline V gene has CDR1 SEHNR and CDR2 FQNEAQ (reference sequence). CDR3 length equals 16 residues. V is TRBV7-9 and J is TRBJ1-3, with D uncertain. The clonotype was recovered from an adult in good health. The sample consisted of peripheral blood, taken on day 0 of AZD1222 vaccination. CDR3 protein: CASSLFSATTGNTIYF. For the CDR3, the DNA is TGTGCCAGCAGCTTATTCAGTGCAACTACTGGAAACACCATATATTTT. Full variable domain (remainder filled in from reference TRBV7-9 and TRBJ1-3): DTGVSQNPRHKITKRGQNVTFRCDPISEHNRLYWYRQTLGQGPEFLTYFQNEAQLEKSRLLSDRFSAERPKGSFSTLEIQRTEQGDSAMYLCASSLFSATTGNTIYFGEGSWLTVV.